This entry lists 24 T cell receptor beta chains sequenced from one sample in a study of response to subunit inactivated influenza vaccine. TCRdb used MiXCR to reprocess the RT-PCR reads, holding one entry per CDR3 protein. The sample includes 490,000 or so distinct CDR3 sequences, 6% to 9% of them seen just once. Sequenced material: PBMCs from blood, taken around 25 months after vaccination. Receptors originate from a man aged 50-75 years who received an inactivated influenza vaccine.

This clonotype was counted ten times or more. In DNA form, the CDR3 reads TGTGCCAGCAGCTTCCTGGTCCAGGGTAATGAAAAACTGTTTTTT. Translating it yields CASSFLVQGNEKLFF. The genes are TRBV7-9 and TRBJ1-4; D may be TRBD1 (5 bases). CDR1 and CDR2 from the germline V gene are SEHNR and FQNEAQ (reference sequence). This CDR3 contains 15 residues. Trimming pared 3 bases from V and 4 bases from J, leaving 12 bases between.

This clonotype was seen ten or more times. V and J are TRBV28 and TRBJ2-3, with a tentative D call TRBD1 (6 bases). The CDR3 loop spans 16 amino acids. V gave up 5 bases and J gave up 11 bases, with 26 bases separating them. Germline values: CDR1 MDHEN, CDR2 SYDVKM. As DNA, the CDR3 is TGTGCCAGCAGTCCCTACTCGGGACAAGTGAATCCGAGGCAGTATTTT. It codes for CASSPYSGQVNPRQYF.

This clonotype was counted only a few times. The chain uses TRBV28 and TRBJ2-4; a weak D match, TRBD1 (6 bases). This CDR3 has 13 residues. Germline lookup yields CDR1 MDHEN and CDR2 SYDVKM. V was shortened by 6 bases and J by 6 bases, with 12 bases between the two germline ends. The CDR3, as DNA: TGTGCCAGCAGCCGGACCAGGGGAAACATTCAGTACTTC. Amino acid sequence: CASSRTRGNIQYF.

This clonotype was observed a handful of times. The V and J genes are TRBV12-3 or TRBV12-4 and TRBJ2-5; D remains unclear. The CDR3 totals 14 residues. Trimming removed 5 bases at V and 5 bases at J, with 15 bases between. DNA for the CDR3: TGTGCCAGCAGTAGAGACACCCACCGGGAGACCCAGTACTTC. Residues: CASSRDTHRETQYF.

This clonotype was counted many times. V gene TRBV7-9 combines with J gene TRBJ2-5, with D perhaps matching TRBD2 (5 bases). CDR1 SEHNR and CDR2 FQNEAQ come from the germline V gene (reference sequence). CDR3 size: 13 residues. V was shortened by 5 bases and J by 3 bases, with 10 bases between the two germline ends. The CDR3 sequence: CASSPEGKETQYF. CDR3 DNA sequence: TGTGCCAGCAGCCCCGAGGGAAAAGAGACCCAGTACTTC. Based on the CDR3 plus reference TRBV7-9 and TRBJ2-5, the full variable domain is DTGVSQNPRHKITKRGQNVTFRCDPISEHNRLYWYRQTLGQGPEFLTYFQNEAQLEKSRLLSDRFSAERPKGSFSTLEIQRTEQGDSAMYLCASSPEGKETQYFGPGTRLLVL.

This clonotype has just a few counts. The chain has TRBV29-1 and TRBJ1-2, with D possibly matching TRBD1 (6 bases). This CDR3 has 12 residues. The germline CDR1 and CDR2 sequences are SQVTM and ANQGSEA. V was pared by 7 bases and J by 6 bases, with 15 bases between. The CDR3 spells CSAGHREDGYTF. CDR3 bases: TGCAGCGCGGGCCACAGGGAGGATGGCTACACCTTC.

Ten or more counts support this clonotype. The chain couples TRBV7-9 to TRBJ2-1; D might be TRBD2 (6 bases). CDR3 size: 13 residues. Trimming shortened V by 5 bases and J by 9 bases, and 14 bases separated the two germline ends. Germline CDR1 and CDR2: SEHNR and FQNEAQ (reference sequence). CDR3 sequence: CASSQTRLGEQFF. The CDR3 nucleotides read TGTGCCAGCAGCCAGACTAGGTTGGGTGAGCAGTTCTTC.

This clonotype was detected a few times. The chain links TRBV9 to TRBJ2-1; TRBD2 matches 7 bases. CDR3 length: 17 residues. Germline V gives CDR1 SGDLS, CDR2 YYNGEE. V lost 0 bases, J lost 2 bases, and 8 bases stayed unmatched. The CDR3 nucleotides read TGTGCCAGCAGCGTAGCTTGGGGGAGGGCCACCTACAATGAGCAGTTCTTC. Protein sequence: CASSVAWGRATYNEQFF. The whole variable domain, filled in from reference TRBV9 and TRBJ2-1, reads DSGVTQTPKHLITATGQRVTLRCSPRSGDLSVYWYQQSLDQGLQFLIQYYNGEERAKGNILERFSAQQFPDLHSELNLSSLELGDSALYFCASSVAWGRATYNEQFFGPGTRLTVL.

CDR3 DNA sequence: TGTGCCAGCAGCGTGGGCCCGACAACAGATACGCAGTATTTT. Translation: CASSVGPTTDTQYF. The chain recombines TRBV9 with TRBJ2-3, with D unresolved. The CDR3 spans 14 residues. The V end lost 2 bases, the J end lost 3 bases, and 10 bases lay between the germline ends. The germline gives CDR1 SGDLS, CDR2 YYNGEE.

As to this clonotype: A much larger clonotype is one base distant, so this may be a read error. The chain employs TRBV7-9 and TRBJ2-7; the D is unclear. The CDR3 consists of 13 residues. Germline values: CDR1 SEHNR, CDR2 FQNEAQ (reference sequence). V was trimmed by 8 bases and J by 5 bases, leaving 16 bases between them. As DNA, the CDR3 is TGTGCCAGCGGCTCCAGATACCAGCACGAGCAGTACTTC. It specifies CASGSRYQHEQYF.

This clonotype was seen only a few times. This rearrangement joins TRBV6-5 to TRBJ1-2; no clear D. Trimming stripped 2 bases from V and 4 bases from J, with 8 bases between. Germline assignment: CDR1 MNHEY and CDR2 SVGAGI. The CDR3 has 13 residues. CDR3 amino acids: CASSYDGFYGYTF. For the CDR3, the DNA is TGTGCCAGCAGTTACGACGGATTCTATGGCTACACCTTC.

This clonotype was seen repeatedly, ten times or more. This chain links TRBV5-5 with TRBJ2-2; D is undetermined. The CDR3 contains 15 residues. The V end was cut by 0 bases, the J end by 5 bases, with 11 bases between. The germline V gene encodes CDR1 SGHKS and CDR2 YYEKEE (reference sequence). The CDR3 nucleotides are TGTGCCAGCAGCTTGGATACAATAAGAACCGGGGAGCTGTTTTTT. This encodes CASSLDTIRTGELFF.

The rearrangement uses TRBV5-6 and TRBJ1-2; D not certain. The CDR3 sequence is 14 residues long. The germline CDR1 and CDR2 sequences are SGHDT and YYEEEE. V was cut by 1 base and J by 2 bases, with 9 bases left in between. CDR3 protein: CASSLRVANYGYTF. CDR3 DNA sequence: TGTGCCAGCAGCTTGAGGGTCGCAAACTATGGCTACACCTTC. The full variable domain, in which reference TRBV5-6 and TRBJ1-2 provide the parts outside the CDR3, is DAGVTQSPTHLIKTRGQQVTLRCSPKSGHDTVSWYQQALGQGPQFIFQYYEEEERQRGNFPDRFSGHQFPNYSSELNVNALLLGDSALYLCASSLRVANYGYTFGSGTRLTVV.

This clonotype was seen a handful of times. This sequence joins TRBV12-3 or TRBV12-4 and TRBJ2-1; 14 bases agree with TRBD2. The ends lost 5 bases at V and 10 bases at J; junction bases unmatched: 7. The CDR3 contains 15 residues. The CDR3 protein is CASSRPGLAGGEQFF. The CDR3, as DNA: TGTGCCAGCAGTCGTCCCGGACTAGCGGGAGGCGAGCAGTTCTTC.

The DNA for the CDR3 is TGCAGTGCTAGACAGGGGAATAGCAATCAGCCCCAGCATTTT. This codes for CSARQGNSNQPQHF. V usage is TRBV20-1 and J usage is TRBJ1-5, with D tentatively TRBD1 (6 bases). The V and J ends lost 2 bases and 0 bases respectively, with 8 bases between them. The length of the CDR3 is 14 residues. Germline CDR1 reads DFQATT; CDR2 reads SNEGSKA (reference sequence).

This chain uses TRBV20-1 with TRBJ2-3, with a possible D match to TRBD2 (6 bases). The ends were cut back, 6 bases at V and 1 base at J, with 14 bases in the middle. Germline V gene data show CDR1 as DFQATT and CDR2 as SNEGSKA (reference sequence). The CDR3 runs 14 residues. As DNA, the CDR3 is TGCAGTGCGACTCCTGGCGGGGGCACAGATACGCAGTATTTT. This sequence encodes CSATPGGGTDTQYF.

Many counts were recorded for this clonotype. The chain uses TRBV12-3 or TRBV12-4 and TRBJ2-2; D unresolved. CDR3 size: 15 residues. Trimming removed 3 bases from V and 0 bases from J, with 8 bases in between. The CDR3 sequence is CASSFPLTNTGELFF. CDR3 in DNA: TGTGCCAGCAGTTTCCCCCTCACGAACACCGGGGAGCTGTTTTTT.

This clonotype was detected many times. This chain uses TRBV11-2 with TRBJ1-1; D is unresolved. The CDR3 has 13 amino acids. Trimming left V 0 bases short and J 11 bases short, with 13 bases between. CDR1 SGHAT and CDR2 FQNNGV come from the germline V gene. The CDR3 loop reads CASSLDLTRGAFF. Written as DNA, the CDR3 is TGTGCCAGCAGCTTAGATCTGACAAGAGGTGCTTTCTTT. Drawing the rest from reference TRBV11-2 and TRBJ1-1, the complete variable domain is EAGVAQSPRYKIIEKRQSVAFWCNPISGHATLYWYQQILGQGPKLLIQFQNNGVVDDSQLPKDRFSAERLKGVDSTLKIQPAKLEDSAVYLCASSLDLTRGAFFGQGTRLTVV.

This clonotype turned up a few times. The chain uses TRBV7-9 and TRBJ2-7; TRBD1 agrees at 10 bases. The germline V gene encodes CDR1 SEHNR and CDR2 FQNEAQ (reference sequence). V lost 0 bases to trimming and J lost 5 bases; unmatched junction nucleotides: 4. This CDR3 is built from 15 residues. CDR3 residues: CASSLAGTGVNEQYF. The CDR3 DNA reads TGTGCCAGCAGCTTAGCCGGGACAGGGGTAAACGAGCAGTACTTC.

There are many counts of this clonotype. V is TRBV6-2 or TRBV6-3 and J is TRBJ2-7; perhaps TRBD2 as D (5 bases). Germline V gene data show CDR1 as MNHEY and CDR2 as SVGEGT. The CDR3 is 11 residues long. Trimming pared 2 bases from V and 10 bases from J, leaving 9 bases between. CDR3 amino acids: CASSYGGGQYF. The CDR3 region has the DNA TGTGCCAGCAGTTACGGCGGAGGCCAGTACTTC.

This clonotype occurred a few times. The chain is built from TRBV24-1 and TRBJ2-1, with 7 positions matching TRBD1. The CDR3 consists of 16 residues. Germline trimming cut 3 bases from V and 0 bases from J; bases unmatched to any gene: 4. Germline-derived CDR1 and CDR2 are KGHDR and SFDVKD. CDR3 loop: CATSDRDRDSYNEQFF. The CDR3 DNA sequence: TGTGCCACCAGTGATCGGGACAGAGACTCCTACAATGAGCAGTTCTTC.

This clonotype was seen only a few times. The J gene is TRBJ2-1, the V gene TRBV20-1; 12 positions agree with TRBD2. V dropped 0 bases and J dropped 1; count of bases not matched to a gene: 4. The CDR3 has 17 amino acids. Germline V gene sequence: CDR1 DFQATT, CDR2 SNEGSKA (reference sequence). The CDR3 nucleotides are TGCAGTGCTAGAGATTTGCTAGCGGGAGGGTCCTACAATGAGCAGTTCTTC. Protein product: CSARDLLAGGSYNEQFF.

This chain links TRBV28 with TRBJ1-2; 7 bases map to TRBD1. Per germline, CDR1 MDHEN and CDR2 SYDVKM. The CDR3 has 14 amino acids. J was trimmed by 7 bases and V by 7 bases; bases with no gene match: 12. The CDR3 DNA follows: TGTGCCAGCACCTTCACCGGGACAGAGGGTGGCTACACCTTC. Translated: CASTFTGTEGGYTF.

The gene calls are TRBV21-1 and TRBJ2-2; no DNA check was done on the table's D call, TRBD1. TRBV21-1 is termed a pseudogene. This CDR3 spans 15 amino acids. The CDR3 loop reads CASSRDKQNTGELFF. CDR3 coding DNA: TGTGCCAGCAGCCGGGACAAACAGAACACCGGGGAGCTGTTTTTT.